Listed here is a single T cell receptor (beta chain). The antigen it binds to is not known. Per-nucleotide qualities are absent, and no much larger clonotype sits a single base away. The immunoSEQ hsTCRB v3.0 assay was used at survey level resolution for TRB variable region sequencing. A depth of roughly 35,000-50,000 T-cell genomes per sample was targeted for TRB sequencing. TRB libraries were pooled and sequenced on an Illumina MiSeq using a v3 150-cycle kit. The original methods were these. Repertoire analysis ran in R within a reproducible Nextflow workflow covering QC, data transformation and analysis. LymphoSeq2, an R package for AIRR-Seq data exploration, was used to implement custom analyses. A handful of samples yielding fewer than 5000 total TRB sequences were excluded, leaving around 190 analyzed HIV repertoires. Among the 170 to 200 retained HIV repertoires, 55 to 65 were collected before ART initiation and around 130 after ART initiation. Repertoires were downsampled to 5000 TRB nucleotide sequences, with summary statistics averaged over 100 downsampling iterations. TRB sequences were retained for analysis only if CDR3 regions of at least seven amino acids were present. A Shannon entropy-derived clonality score and the Gini coefficient were used to measure diversity. In repertoire networks, the top 5000 CDR3 amino acid sequences were linked whenever an edit distance of one separated two sequences. GLIPH2 predicted antigen specificity groups and MHC restriction for TRB CDR3 amino acid sequences. To flag known CMV, EBV, HIV or tissue antigen associations, CDR3 amino acid sequences were matched against VDJdb and McPAS-TCR. Pre-ART, post-ART and control groups were compared with Wilcoxon signed-rank tests and Holm-Bonferroni correction. TCRdb's version of the immuneACCESS table is confined to in-frame rearrangements and falls short of the full clone set. An unresolved V gene accounts for under half of the shortfall where checked; the remainder is of unknown origin. V, J and clone size are those of that table, while D and trimming were read from the DNA. The sample table records tens of thousands of clones; about nine tenths of these occur just once. Approximately 5% of the sample belongs to the ten largest clones.

Per the germline V gene, MDHEN is the CDR1 and SYDVKM is the CDR2. Trimming costs V 4 bases and J 8 bases, and their ends lie 8 bases apart. Counted from cysteine to phenylalanine, this CDR3 has 11 amino acids. The entry retains the CDR3 DNA only, 33 bases that are in frame from base 1. Inclusion was restricted to participants for whom at least one PBMC sample before ART initiation and at least two post-ART samples were available. Every participant with HIV received treatment in the United States of America. Before DNA extraction, cryopreserved samples containing about 0.9-10 million PBMC were thawed and washed. At the time of the earliest PBMC sample, participants with HIV were aged between roughly 20 and 54 years. PBMC samples were contributed by each participant from 1-4 timepoints before ART initiation and 2-8 timepoints after ART initiation, with a median of 7 samples. Serial HIV viral load, CD4+ T-cell count, ART history and demographic data were obtained for every participant. A Qiagen kit on a QIAcube was used to extract genomic DNA from unsorted PBMC, with samples processed in batches of 12.

The record originates from a study of long-term antiretroviral therapy in people with HIV (dated 2022 in TCRdb). Study-wide context: The earliest samples were collected roughly a decade before the 2015 WHO recommendation for immediate ART, at a time when ART was usually postponed until CD4 counts fell. A retrospective serial study tested whether ART initiation and durable HIV suppression were associated with changes in peripheral blood TRB repertoire composition and diversity. From fewer than 35 adults with confirmed HIV infection, the cohort provided roughly 200 cryopreserved PBMC samples, gathered serially across a mean of approximately six years (range 1-12). About 40% of the 30 participants with HIV were female. No cross-contamination during QIAcube processing was seen in test extractions of a monoclonal T-cell line run alongside 33 polyclonal samples. The full study reports these points: The samples span the years 2004 to 2017, and the ART regimens used at that time may not be as effective as current regimens. Expanded TRB clones identified before ART initiation dominated the repertoire at all time points, although this dominance fluctuated and declined in many PLHIV after ART. Because cell numbers in pre-ART samples were limited, unsorted PBMC were profiled instead of sorted CD4+ and CD8+ T cells. Inferences about post-ART repertoire changes are limited because no data were available on ART adherence, viral resistance or therapy changes. A significant increase in TRB diversity was found to be associated with ART initiation, although TRB diversity was observed to remain significantly below that of transplant donor controls even after long-term ART. Compared with controls, HIV repertoires had narrower CDR3 length ranges, and the network structure pointed to an antigen-experienced repertoire that shifted only slightly toward naive after ART. Because PBMC availability was limited, only the TCR beta chain was sequenced, with no alpha chain pairing.

The source of this sequence is a woman aged 50 to 60 with HIV. Sequencing used unsorted PBMCs, obtained 0.1 years before starting antiretroviral therapy. The V and J genes are TRBV28 and TRBJ1-2; TRBD1 is a weak D gene call, 6 bases matching. The bases are TGTGCCAGCAGTTACAGGGAAGGCTACACCTTC. It specifies CASSYREGYTF.